This T cell receptor (beta chain) was profiled in a study of shared clonotypes between healthy human individuals. With respect to this clone: As yet, its antigen is unknown.

Study-wide points: Naive CD4 clonotypes overlapped across a few donors at about 5%. The study sampled only blood, and tissue repertoires likely differ.

This table comes from immunoSEQ multiplex PCR, and its TCRdb copy is limited to in-frame clones, with some not included. The sample shows some 1 million clones, about 80% of them seen only once. The TCR originated in a man aged 18 to 30 in good health. The specimen sequenced was memory CD4+ T cells sorted from blood. Subset meaning: CD45RA-negative fraction.

CDR3 sequence: CASTRQWFRGSQNGYTF. CDR3 nucleotides: TGTGCCAGCACCCGACAGTGGTTCAGGGGCTCCCAGAACGGCTACACCTTC. The V call is TRBV5-6, the J call TRBJ1-2; D is possibly TRBD1 (6 bases). The CDR3 is 17 residues long. Trimming cost V 6 bases and J 8 bases, with 29 bases left between them. Germline V gene lookup returns CDR1 SGHDT and CDR2 YYEEEE. The complete variable domain, with remaining parts taken from reference TRBV5-6 and TRBJ1-2, reads DAGVTQSPTHLIKTRGQQVTLRCSPKSGHDTVSWYQQALGQGPQFIFQYYEEEERQRGNFPDRFSGHQFPNYSSELNVNALLLGDSALYLCASTRQWFRGSQNGYTFGSGTRLTVV.